A selection of T cell receptor beta chains follows, all from one sample in a study of blood T cell repertoires in COVID-19. TCRdb's table, derived via immunoSEQ multiplex PCR, lists solely in-frame clones and lacks some. There are 250,000 to 350,000 clones in the sample; roughly 90% occur only once, and around 6.8% lies in the top ten. The sequenced sample consisted of peripheral blood. The source is a woman younger than 45 with COVID-19, enrolled during active disease. CDR3s include the opening cysteine and the closing phenylalanine or tryptophan. D genes are given only for firm matches. Size tells how often a clone was seen (once, few, many) or the class of an expanded clone, and some rows leave it out.

CDR3aa: CASSQGLWEGLYEQYF
CDR3nt: TGCGCCAGCAGCCAAGGACTGTGGGAGGGCCTCTACGAGCAGTACTTC
d_gene: TRBD2
v_gene: TRBV4-1
abundance: -
j_gene: TRBJ2-7

CDR3aa: CASSLGAREGFF
CDR3nt: TGTGCCAGCAGCTTAGGGGCGCGAGAGGGCTTCTTC
d_gene: -
v_gene: TRBV7-2
abundance: many
j_gene: TRBJ2-1

CDR3aa: CASSQDPGGGYTF
CDR3nt: TGTGCCAGCAGCCAAGACCCGGGAGGCGGCTACACCTTC
d_gene: -
v_gene: TRBV3-1/TRBV3-2
abundance: -
j_gene: TRBJ1-2

CDR3aa: CASSQDLVTEAFF
CDR3nt: TGTGCCAGCAGCCAAGATCTTGTGACAGAAGCTTTCTTT
d_gene: -
v_gene: TRBV14
abundance: once
j_gene: TRBJ1-1

CDR3aa: CASSVQGDAYEQYF
CDR3nt: TGCGCCAGCAGCGTACAGGGGGATGCCTACGAGCAGTACTTC
d_gene: TRBD1
v_gene: TRBV5-1
abundance: -
j_gene: TRBJ2-7

CDR3aa: CASRIQGGNTEAFF
CDR3nt: TGTGCCAGTAGAATTCAGGGCGGGAACACTGAAGCTTTCTTT
d_gene: -
v_gene: TRBV19
abundance: -
j_gene: TRBJ1-1

CDR3aa: CASSRQGPRTGELFF
CDR3nt: TGTGCCAGCAGTAGACAGGGCCCGCGGACCGGGGAGCTGTTTTTT
d_gene: TRBD1
v_gene: TRBV2
abundance: once
j_gene: TRBJ2-2

CDR3aa: CASSSAGGTGYGYTF
CDR3nt: TGTGCCAGCAGCTCAGCCGGCGGGACAGGGTATGGCTACACCTTC
d_gene: TRBD1
v_gene: TRBV11-2
abundance: -
j_gene: TRBJ1-2

CDR3aa: CASSQDRGGNQPQHF
CDR3nt: TGTGCCAGCTCACAGGACAGGGGAGGCAATCAGCCCCAGCATTTT
d_gene: TRBD1
v_gene: TRBV18
abundance: -
j_gene: TRBJ1-5

CDR3aa: CASSPRGQTANYGYTF
CDR3nt: TGTGCCAGCTCACCACGCGGACAGACCGCTAACTATGGCTACACCTTC
d_gene: -
v_gene: TRBV18
abundance: -
j_gene: TRBJ1-2

CDR3aa: CASSIGGEADEQFF
CDR3nt: TGTGCCAGTAGTATCGGGGGGGAGGCCGATGAGCAGTTCTTC
d_gene: TRBD2
v_gene: TRBV19
abundance: -
j_gene: TRBJ2-1

CDR3aa: CASSPRDLTDTQYF
CDR3nt: TGTGCCAGCAGCCCCCGGGATCTCACAGATACGCAGTATTTT
d_gene: -
v_gene: TRBV9
abundance: -
j_gene: TRBJ2-3

CDR3aa: CASSHSGDTQYF
CDR3nt: TGCGCCAGCAGCCATTCAGGGGATACGCAGTATTTT
d_gene: -
v_gene: TRBV4-1
abundance: -
j_gene: TRBJ2-3

CDR3aa: CASSLEAGGYNNEQFF
CDR3nt: TGTGCCAGCAGCTTAGAGGCGGGAGGGTATAACAATGAGCAGTTCTTC
d_gene: TRBD2
v_gene: TRBV11-3
abundance: -
j_gene: TRBJ2-1

CDR3aa: CASSPEGGTGKNVQYF
CDR3nt: TGTGCCAGCAGTCCTGAGGGGGGGACAGGGAAAAATGTGCAGTACTTC
d_gene: TRBD1
v_gene: TRBV27
abundance: -
j_gene: TRBJ2-7

CDR3aa: CASSRAGDTQYF
CDR3nt: TGTGCCAGCAGCCGAGCGGGAGATACGCAGTATTTT
d_gene: -
v_gene: TRBV7-2
abundance: -
j_gene: TRBJ2-3

CDR3aa: CASSFLQGDTQYF
CDR3nt: TGTGCCAGCAGCTTCCTCCAGGGGGATACGCAGTATTTT
d_gene: -
v_gene: TRBV7-3
abundance: -
j_gene: TRBJ2-3

CDR3aa: CASSTILDRVEGQPQHF
CDR3nt: TGTGCCAGTAGTACGATATTAGACAGGGTAGAAGGTCAGCCCCAGCATTTT
d_gene: TRBD1
v_gene: TRBV19
abundance: -
j_gene: TRBJ1-5

CDR3aa: CASSPGDRNQPQHF
CDR3nt: TGTGCCAGCAGCCCTGGGGACAGAAATCAGCCCCAGCATTTT
d_gene: TRBD1
v_gene: TRBV6-6
abundance: -
j_gene: TRBJ1-5

CDR3aa: CSVVAGHYNEQFF
CDR3nt: TGCAGCGTTGTAGCGGGGCACTACAATGAGCAGTTCTTC
d_gene: TRBD2
v_gene: TRBV29-1
abundance: -
j_gene: TRBJ2-1

CDR3aa: CASRHSGSLWVDTQYF
CDR3nt: TGTGCCAGCAGGCACAGCGGGAGCCTGTGGGTAGATACGCAGTATTTT
d_gene: TRBD2
v_gene: TRBV6-6
abundance: -
j_gene: TRBJ2-3

CDR3aa: CASSFLRGRPGEGYEQYF
CDR3nt: TGTGCCAGCAGTTTCTTAAGGGGCCGACCGGGGGAGGGCTACGAGCAGTACTTC
d_gene: TRBD2
v_gene: TRBV27
abundance: -
j_gene: TRBJ2-7

CDR3aa: CASSLYSPTGQVYEQYF
CDR3nt: TGTGCCAGCAGTTTATATTCACCAACGGGACAGGTCTACGAGCAGTACTTC
d_gene: TRBD1
v_gene: TRBV28
abundance: -
j_gene: TRBJ2-7

CDR3aa: CASSPGAGETQYF
CDR3nt: TGTGCCAGCTCACCAGGGGCAGGGGAGACCCAGTACTTC
d_gene: -
v_gene: TRBV18
abundance: -
j_gene: TRBJ2-5

CDR3aa: CASGEGSLHEQYF
CDR3nt: TGCGCCAGCGGGGAGGGGAGTTTGCACGAGCAGTACTTC
d_gene: TRBD2
v_gene: TRBV5-1
abundance: few
j_gene: TRBJ2-7

CDR3aa: CSASWGGGVREQYF
CDR3nt: TGCAGTGCTAGTTGGGGGGGAGGAGTACGGGAGCAGTACTTC
d_gene: TRBD2
v_gene: TRBV20-1
abundance: once
j_gene: TRBJ2-7

CDR3aa: CASSLVGTSNYNEQFF
CDR3nt: TGTGCCAGCAGCTTAGTAGGGACTAGCAATTACAATGAGCAGTTCTTC
d_gene: TRBD2
v_gene: TRBV7-9
abundance: -
j_gene: TRBJ2-1

CDR3aa: CASSYGQSYEQYF
CDR3nt: TGTGCCAGCAGTTACGGGCAGTCCTACGAGCAGTACTTC
d_gene: -
v_gene: TRBV6-5
abundance: few
j_gene: TRBJ2-7

CDR3aa: CASRSLNQPQHF
CDR3nt: TGTGCCAGCAGATCTCTCAATCAGCCCCAGCATTTT
d_gene: -
v_gene: TRBV6-6
abundance: -
j_gene: TRBJ1-5

CDR3aa: CASSLRTGNVEKLFF
CDR3nt: TGTGCCAGCAGTTTAAGGACAGGGAACGTCGAAAAACTGTTTTTT
d_gene: TRBD1
v_gene: TRBV27
abundance: -
j_gene: TRBJ1-4

CDR3aa: CASSMVRVGEQFF
CDR3nt: TGTGCCAGTAGTATGGTCAGGGTAGGAGAGCAGTTCTTC
d_gene: -
v_gene: TRBV19
abundance: -
j_gene: TRBJ2-1

CDR3aa: CSASSGPLNSPLHF
CDR3nt: TGCAGTGCTAGTTCAGGGCCGCTTAATTCACCCCTCCACTTT
d_gene: -
v_gene: TRBV20-1
abundance: -
j_gene: TRBJ1-6

CDR3aa: CASSLAGGLGGYTF
CDR3nt: TGTGCCAGCAGCTTAGCAGGCGGTTTGGGTGGCTACACCTTC
d_gene: -
v_gene: TRBV7-9
abundance: -
j_gene: TRBJ1-2

CDR3aa: CASSEGTSGTGELFF
CDR3nt: TGCGCCAGCAGTGAGGGGACTAGCGGAACCGGGGAGCTGTTTTTT
d_gene: TRBD2
v_gene: TRBV10-1
abundance: -
j_gene: TRBJ2-2

CDR3aa: CASSPFWGSGNTIYF
CDR3nt: TGTGCCAGCTCACCCTTTTGGGGCTCAGGAAACACCATATATTTT
d_gene: -
v_gene: TRBV18
abundance: -
j_gene: TRBJ1-3

CDR3aa: CASSSVGGTNQPQHF
CDR3nt: TGTGCCAGCAGTTCGGTGGGGGGGACCAATCAGCCCCAGCATTTT
d_gene: -
v_gene: TRBV28
abundance: -
j_gene: TRBJ1-5

CDR3aa: CAISGEGPYEQYF
CDR3nt: TGTGCCATCAGTGGGGAGGGTCCCTACGAGCAGTACTTC
d_gene: TRBD2
v_gene: TRBV10-3
abundance: -
j_gene: TRBJ2-7

CDR3aa: CASISLGAGQPQHF
CDR3nt: TGTGCCAGCATCTCACTGGGGGCCGGGCAGCCCCAGCATTTT
d_gene: -
v_gene: TRBV28
abundance: many
j_gene: TRBJ1-5

CDR3aa: CASSRTSGTGANVLTF
CDR3nt: TGTGCCAGCAGTAGGACTAGCGGGACTGGGGCCAACGTCCTGACTTTC
d_gene: TRBD2
v_gene: TRBV28
abundance: -
j_gene: TRBJ2-6

CDR3aa: CAISEGTFGAFF
CDR3nt: TGTGCCATCAGTGAGGGGACATTTGGAGCTTTCTTT
d_gene: -
v_gene: TRBV10-3
abundance: -
j_gene: TRBJ1-1

CDR3aa: CASSQAGGYEQYF
CDR3nt: TGTGCCAGCAGCCAGGCAGGGGGCTACGAGCAGTACTTC
d_gene: TRBD1
v_gene: TRBV3-1/TRBV3-2
abundance: -
j_gene: TRBJ2-7

CDR3aa: CASSFGLAETQYF
CDR3nt: TGTGCCAGCAGTTTTGGTCTAGCGGAGACCCAGTACTTC
d_gene: -
v_gene: TRBV28
abundance: -
j_gene: TRBJ2-5

CDR3aa: CASSVVRAARNQPQHF
CDR3nt: TGTGCCAGCAGTGTGGTCAGGGCCGCTCGTAATCAGCCCCAGCATTTT
d_gene: -
v_gene: TRBV6-1
abundance: -
j_gene: TRBJ1-5

CDR3aa: CASSGREEAFF
CDR3nt: TGCGCCAGCAGTGGTCGGGAGGAAGCTTTCTTT
d_gene: -
v_gene: TRBV10-2
abundance: -
j_gene: TRBJ1-1

CDR3aa: CASSLVWRADNEQFF
CDR3nt: TGTGCCAGCAGCTTAGTATGGAGAGCGGACAATGAGCAGTTCTTC
d_gene: -
v_gene: TRBV7-2
abundance: -
j_gene: TRBJ2-1

CDR3aa: CASSPDTEAFF
CDR3nt: TGTGCCAGCAGTCCCGACACTGAAGCTTTCTTT
d_gene: -
v_gene: TRBV12-3/TRBV12-4
abundance: few
j_gene: TRBJ1-1

CDR3aa: CASSPARDSEKLFF
CDR3nt: TGTGCCAGCTCACCAGCTAGGGACAGTGAAAAACTGTTTTTT
d_gene: TRBD1
v_gene: TRBV28
abundance: -
j_gene: TRBJ1-4

CDR3aa: CASSQGIEDEQYF
CDR3nt: TGTGCCAGCAGCCAGGGAATAGAGGACGAGCAGTACTTC
d_gene: -
v_gene: TRBV2
abundance: once
j_gene: TRBJ2-7

CDR3aa: CSVLDSEAFF
CDR3nt: TGCAGCGTCCTGGACAGTGAAGCTTTCTTT
d_gene: -
v_gene: TRBV29-1
abundance: -
j_gene: TRBJ1-1

CDR3aa: CASSVELRGSGSSNEQFF
CDR3nt: TGTGCCAGCAGCGTAGAATTGAGGGGTAGCGGGAGCAGCAATGAGCAGTTCTTC
d_gene: TRBD2
v_gene: TRBV9
abundance: -
j_gene: TRBJ2-1

CDR3aa: CASRSDRGGYTF
CDR3nt: TGTGCCAGCAGGTCAGACAGGGGGGGCTACACCTTC
d_gene: TRBD1
v_gene: TRBV6-5
abundance: -
j_gene: TRBJ1-2

CDR3aa: CASSLPGVQQFF
CDR3nt: TGTGCCAGCAGTTTACCGGGTGTACAGCAGTTCTTC
d_gene: -
v_gene: TRBV12-3/TRBV12-4
abundance: -
j_gene: TRBJ2-1

CDR3aa: CASSYSFEQYF
CDR3nt: TGTGCCAGCAGTTACTCCTTCGAGCAGTACTTC
d_gene: -
v_gene: TRBV6-5
abundance: -
j_gene: TRBJ2-7